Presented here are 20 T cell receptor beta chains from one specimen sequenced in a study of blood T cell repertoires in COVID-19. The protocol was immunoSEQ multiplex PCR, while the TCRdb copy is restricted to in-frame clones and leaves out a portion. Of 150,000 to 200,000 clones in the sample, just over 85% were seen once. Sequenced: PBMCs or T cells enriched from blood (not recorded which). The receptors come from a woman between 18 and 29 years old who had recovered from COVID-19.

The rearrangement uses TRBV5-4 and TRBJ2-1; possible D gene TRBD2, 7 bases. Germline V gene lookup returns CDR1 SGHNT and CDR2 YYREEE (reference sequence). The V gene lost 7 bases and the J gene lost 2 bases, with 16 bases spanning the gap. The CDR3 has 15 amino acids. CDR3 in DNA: TGTGCCAGCGGCTCTAGGGGGGGGGCCTACAATGAGCAGTTCTTC. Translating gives CASGSRGGAYNEQFF.

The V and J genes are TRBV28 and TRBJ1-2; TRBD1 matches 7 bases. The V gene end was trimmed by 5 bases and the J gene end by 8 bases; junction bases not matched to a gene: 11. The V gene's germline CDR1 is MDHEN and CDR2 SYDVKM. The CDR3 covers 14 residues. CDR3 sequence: CASSPDDRVKGYTF. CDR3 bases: TGTGCCAGCAGTCCTGACGACAGGGTAAAGGGCTACACCTTC.

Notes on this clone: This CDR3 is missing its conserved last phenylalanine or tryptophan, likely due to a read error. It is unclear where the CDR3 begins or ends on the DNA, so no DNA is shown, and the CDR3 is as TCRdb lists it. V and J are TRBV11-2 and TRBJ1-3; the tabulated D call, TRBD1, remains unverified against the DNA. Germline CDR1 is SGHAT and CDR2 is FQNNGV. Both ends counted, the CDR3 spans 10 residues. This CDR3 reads CASSFLDIGV.

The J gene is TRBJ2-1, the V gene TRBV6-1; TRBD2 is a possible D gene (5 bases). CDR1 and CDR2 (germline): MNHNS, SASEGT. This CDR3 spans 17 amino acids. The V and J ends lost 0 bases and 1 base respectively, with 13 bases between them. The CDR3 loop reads CASSEALFGDSYNEQFF. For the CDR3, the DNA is TGTGCCAGCAGTGAAGCGCTTTTCGGGGATTCCTACAATGAGCAGTTCTTC.

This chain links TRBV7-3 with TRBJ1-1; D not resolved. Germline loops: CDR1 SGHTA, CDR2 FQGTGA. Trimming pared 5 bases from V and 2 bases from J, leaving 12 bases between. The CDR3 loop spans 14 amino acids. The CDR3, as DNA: TGTGCCAGCAGCGTGGAGGATACAAACACTGAAGCTTTCTTT. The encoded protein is CASSVEDTNTEAFF.

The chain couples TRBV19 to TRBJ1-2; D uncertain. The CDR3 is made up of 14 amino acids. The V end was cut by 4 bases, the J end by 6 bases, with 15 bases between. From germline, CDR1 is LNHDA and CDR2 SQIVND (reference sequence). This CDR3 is CASSNRWLEDGYTF. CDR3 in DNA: TGTGCCAGTAGTAACCGATGGCTCGAGGATGGCTACACCTTC.

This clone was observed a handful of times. The CDR3: CASSFGQGDSPLHF. CDR3 DNA sequence: TGTGCCAGCAGTTTTGGACAGGGGGATTCACCCCTCCACTTT. The chain is built from TRBV6-5 and TRBJ1-6, with 10 bases that match TRBD1. Germline trimming cut 4 bases from V and 8 bases from J; bases unmatched to any gene: 2. From germline, CDR1 is MNHEY and CDR2 SVGAGI. This CDR3 has 14 amino acids.

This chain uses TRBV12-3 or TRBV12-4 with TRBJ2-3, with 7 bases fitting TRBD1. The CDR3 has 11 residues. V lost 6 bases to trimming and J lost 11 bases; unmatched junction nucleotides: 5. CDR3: CASSPRTGQYF. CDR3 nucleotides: TGTGCCAGCAGCCCCCGGACAGGGCAGTATTTT.

The CDR3 loop is CASRTTTGGLAGANVLTF. The CDR3, as DNA: TGTGCCAGCAGGACAACTACAGGGGGTCTGGCTGGGGCCAACGTCCTGACTTTC. The rearrangement uses TRBV2 and TRBJ2-6, with 8 bases matching TRBD1. The CDR3 runs 18 residues. The germline V gene encodes CDR1 SNHLY and CDR2 FYNNEI. V dropped 6 bases and J dropped 2; count of bases not matched to a gene: 12.

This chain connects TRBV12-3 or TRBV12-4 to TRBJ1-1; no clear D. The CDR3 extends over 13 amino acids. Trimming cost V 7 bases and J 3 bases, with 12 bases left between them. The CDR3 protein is CASISRRDTEAFF. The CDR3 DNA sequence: TGTGCCAGCATATCCAGACGGGACACTGAAGCTTTCTTT.

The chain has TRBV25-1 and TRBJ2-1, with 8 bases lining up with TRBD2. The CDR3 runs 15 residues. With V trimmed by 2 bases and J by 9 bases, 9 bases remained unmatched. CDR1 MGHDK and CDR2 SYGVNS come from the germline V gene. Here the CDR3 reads CASSELPGGFSEQFF. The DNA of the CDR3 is TGTGCCAGCAGTGAACTGCCGGGAGGGTTTAGTGAGCAGTTCTTC.

The CDR3 nucleotides read TGTGCCAGCAGCTTAGGTTCGGGGGAAGCCTACAATGAGCAGTTCTTC. As protein: CASSLGSGEAYNEQFF. This chain links TRBV13 with TRBJ2-1, with D possibly being TRBD2 (6 bases). CDR3 size: 16 residues. Germline V lookup: CDR1 PRHDT, CDR2 FYEKMQ (reference sequence). V was shortened by 0 bases and J by 2 bases, with 11 bases between the two germline ends.

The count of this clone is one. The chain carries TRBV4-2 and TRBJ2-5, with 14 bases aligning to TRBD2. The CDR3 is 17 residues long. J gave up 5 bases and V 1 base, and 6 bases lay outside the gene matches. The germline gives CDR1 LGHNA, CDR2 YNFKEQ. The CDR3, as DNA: TGTGCCAGCAGCCAAGGGACTAGCGGGGGGATTGGGGAGACCCAGTACTTC. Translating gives CASSQGTSGGIGETQYF.

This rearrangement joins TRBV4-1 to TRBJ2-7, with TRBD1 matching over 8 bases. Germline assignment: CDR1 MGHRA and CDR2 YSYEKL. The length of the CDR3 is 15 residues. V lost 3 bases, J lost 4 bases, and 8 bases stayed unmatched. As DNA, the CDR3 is TGCGCCAGCAGCCAGCAGGGGGCCGGAGGGTACGAGCAGTACTTC. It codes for CASSQQGAGGYEQYF.

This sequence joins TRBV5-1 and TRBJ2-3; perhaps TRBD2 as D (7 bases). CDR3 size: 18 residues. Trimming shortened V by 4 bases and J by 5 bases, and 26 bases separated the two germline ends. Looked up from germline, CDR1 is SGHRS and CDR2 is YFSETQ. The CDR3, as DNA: TGCGCCAGCAGCCAACAGGCGGGGGCTGACCGGGGTATAGATACGCAGTATTTT. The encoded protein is CASSQQAGADRGIDTQYF.

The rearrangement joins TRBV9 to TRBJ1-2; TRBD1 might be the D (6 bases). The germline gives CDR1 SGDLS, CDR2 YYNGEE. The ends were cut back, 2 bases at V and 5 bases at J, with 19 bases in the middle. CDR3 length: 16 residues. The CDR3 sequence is CASSVRGDSGNYGYTF. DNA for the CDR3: TGTGCCAGCAGCGTCAGGGGAGATTCAGGGAATTATGGCTACACCTTC.

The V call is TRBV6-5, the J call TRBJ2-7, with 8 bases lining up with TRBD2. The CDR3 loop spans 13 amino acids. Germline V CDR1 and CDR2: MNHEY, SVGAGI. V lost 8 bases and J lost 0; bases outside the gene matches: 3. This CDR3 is CASATSDSYEQYF. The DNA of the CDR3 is TGTGCCAGCGCGACTAGCGACTCCTACGAGCAGTACTTC.

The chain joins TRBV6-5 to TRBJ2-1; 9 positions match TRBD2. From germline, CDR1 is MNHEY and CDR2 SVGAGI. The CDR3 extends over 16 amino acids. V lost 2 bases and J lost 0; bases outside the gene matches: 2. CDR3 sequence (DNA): TGTGCCAGCAGTTACCTTAGCGGGAGCTCCTACAATGAGCAGTTCTTC. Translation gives CASSYLSGSSYNEQFF.

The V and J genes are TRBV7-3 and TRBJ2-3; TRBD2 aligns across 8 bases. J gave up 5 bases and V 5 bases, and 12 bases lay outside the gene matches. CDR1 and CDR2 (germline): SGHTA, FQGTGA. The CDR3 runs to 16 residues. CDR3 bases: TGTGCCAGCAGCCCCCTGAGGTCCGGGGGGGGAGATACGCAGTATTTT. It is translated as CASSPLRSGGGDTQYF.

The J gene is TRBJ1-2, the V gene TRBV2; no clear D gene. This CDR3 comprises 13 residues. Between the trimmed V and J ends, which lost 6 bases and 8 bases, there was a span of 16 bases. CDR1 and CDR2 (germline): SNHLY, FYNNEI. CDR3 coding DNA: TGTGCCAGCAGGGTAACAGAGGGCCGCGGCTACACCTTC. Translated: CASRVTEGRGYTF.